This passage covers 4 T cell receptor beta chains from one sample sequenced in a study of shared clonotypes between healthy human individuals. TCRdb keeps only in-frame clones here, not all; method: immunoSEQ multiplex PCR. The sample consists of some 1.4 million clones, roughly 97% of them appearing once. The source material was naive CD4+ T cells sorted from blood. Noted subset: CD45RA+ positively selected. These receptors all come from a man under 40 in good health.

In regard to this clone: This CDR3 is also generated by other DNA sequences in the sample. The V call is TRBV5-1, the J call TRBJ2-3, with D perhaps given as TRBD1 or TRBD2 (5 bases each). Germline loops: CDR1 SGHRS, CDR2 YFSETQ. The CDR3 is 13 amino acids. V was pared by 4 bases and J by 2 bases, with 8 bases between. DNA for the CDR3: TGCGCCAGCAGCCAAGGGACCACAGATACGCAGTATTTT. Protein product: CASSQGTTDTQYF.

Written as DNA, the CDR3 is TGTGCCAGCGGCATGGCGGGCGAGCAGTACTTC. It codes for CASGMAGEQYF. This chain uses TRBV28 with TRBJ2-7; D is perhaps TRBD2 (5 bases). Trimming stripped 8 bases from V and 6 bases from J, with 11 bases between. This CDR3 is 11 amino acids long. The V gene's germline CDR1 is MDHEN and CDR2 SYDVKM.

As regards this clone: The identical CDR3 is also encoded by other nucleotide sequences in the sample. The rearrangement joins TRBV5-1 to TRBJ1-1; a possible D gene is TRBD1 (5 bases). The CDR3 spans 13 residues. V shed 0 bases and J shed 5 bases, with 8 bases lying between them. Germline values: CDR1 SGHRS, CDR2 YFSETQ. In DNA, the CDR3 is TGCGCCAGCAGCTTGGGTGGGGGGACTGAAGCTTTCTTT. The encoded protein is CASSLGGGTEAFF.

This rearrangement joins TRBV6-6 to TRBJ2-5; D call uncertain. This CDR3 is 14 amino acids long. Germline V CDR1 and CDR2: MNHNY, SVGAGI (reference sequence). Between the trimmed V and J ends, which lost 2 bases and 1 base, there was a span of 8 bases. CDR3 DNA sequence: TGTGCCAGCAGTTACGGGCAGTTCCAAGAGACCCAGTACTTC. It translates to CASSYGQFQETQYF.